This is a list of T cell receptor beta chains from one sample in a study of T cell repertoires in cytomegalovirus infection. TCRdb itself ran the reads through MiXCR, one entry per CDR3 protein. Seen here are 310,000 or so distinct CDR3 sequences, roughly 26% observed once, and the top ten hold more than 11%. The sequenced material came from PBMCs. These receptors came from a human donor in good health (CMV status not recorded). Some clones in this sample may be carry-over from other donors' samples. Both conserved end residues are part of each CDR3. The D gene is left open where the match is weak. For some rows the clone size is stated as once, few or many, or as a class when expanded; others skip it.

- TRBJ1-2 TRBV28 - CASSSGPAYGYTF TGTGCCAGCAGCTCAGGACCGGCCTATGGCTACACCTTC
- TRBJ1-5 TRBV6-2/TRBV6-3 - CASSYWNQPQHF TGTGCCAGCAGTTACTGGAATCAGCCCCAGCATTTT
many TRBJ1-1 TRBV7-2 TRBD1 CASRFSGQGNTEAFF TGTGCCAGCAGGTTTAGTGGACAGGGGAACACTGAAGCTTTCTTT
many TRBJ2-4 TRBV4-1 - CASSQEEFGTAVIAKNIQYF TGCGCCAGCAGCCAAGAGGAATTCGGCACAGCAGTCATAGCCAAAAACATTCAGTACTTC
- TRBJ2-5 TRBV20-1 TRBD2 CSAIVAGAIQETQYF TGCAGTGCTATCGTAGCGGGGGCTATCCAAGAGACCCAGTACTTC
- TRBJ2-5 TRBV14 TRBD2 CASSQDISGLARQETQYF TGTGCCAGCAGCCAAGACATATCGGGACTAGCGAGACAAGAGACCCAGTACTTC
few TRBJ1-4 TRBV19 - CASSIQRTATNEKLFF TGTGCCAGTAGTATTCAGAGGACCGCAACTAATGAAAAACTGTTTTTT
- TRBJ2-1 TRBV5-1 TRBD2 CASSLVVSGGGEQFF TGCGCCAGCAGCTTGGTAGTTAGCGGGGGAGGTGAGCAGTTCTTC
- TRBJ1-5 TRBV6-1 - CASSKVRVDQPQHF TGTGCCAGCAGTAAAGTAAGGGTCGATCAGCCCCAGCATTTT
many TRBJ1-1 TRBV27 - CASSWQEGTEAFF TGTGCCAGCAGTTGGCAGGAAGGCACTGAAGCTTTCTTT
- TRBJ2-2 TRBV7-2 - CASDRLGGTGELFF TGTGCCAGCGACCGTTTGGGGGGAACCGGGGAGCTGTTTTTT
- TRBJ2-1 TRBV7-3 TRBD2 CASSPSFTSGIKNEQFF TGTGCCAGCAGCCCTTCCTTTACTAGCGGGATAAAGAATGAGCAGTTCTTC
few TRBJ2-5 TRBV19 TRBD1 CASSIEGAGETQYF TGTGCCAGTAGTATCGAGGGGGCCGGGGAGACCCAGTACTTC
few TRBJ2-3 TRBV7-2 TRBD2 CASSSGGGRDTQYF TGTGCCAGCAGCTCGGGGGGGGGGCGTGATACGCAGTATTTT
once TRBJ1-1 TRBV28 TRBD1 CASSLEGAANTEAFF TGTGCCAGCAGTTTGGAGGGGGCTGCGAACACTGAAGCTTTCTTT
- TRBJ2-1 TRBV7-2 TRBD2 CASSLVGSGRSNEQFF TGTGCCAGCAGCTTAGTTGGGAGCGGGAGATCTAATGAGCAGTTCTTC
- TRBJ2-7 TRBV5-1 - CASSLTGQDSYEQYF TGCGCCAGCAGCTTGACGGGCCAAGACTCCTACGAGCAGTACTTC
many TRBJ2-5 TRBV7-2 TRBD2 CASSNRGLAGEETQYF TGTGCCAGCAGCAACCGGGGACTAGCGGGGGAAGAGACCCAGTACTTC
many TRBJ2-1 TRBV6-2/TRBV6-3 TRBD1 CASLTYGTGANNEQFF TGTGCCAGCTTAACTTACGGGACAGGGGCGAACAATGAGCAGTTCTTC
- TRBJ2-1 TRBV29-1 TRBD2 CSVDARGEYWNEQFF TGCAGCGTTGATGCGCGGGGGGAATATTGGAATGAGCAGTTCTTC
- TRBJ2-1 TRBV7-2 TRBD2 CASSLLAGVSYNEQFF TGTGCCAGCAGCCTACTAGCGGGAGTTTCCTACAATGAGCAGTTCTTC
few TRBJ1-4 TRBV18 - CASSPEEELTATNEKLFF TGTGCCAGCTCACCAGAAGAAGAGCTTACAGCAACTAATGAAAAACTGTTTTTT
- TRBJ2-5 TRBV6-5 - CASSYANRETQYF TGTGCCAGCAGTTACGCTAATCGGGAGACCCAGTACTTC
- TRBJ2-7 TRBV7-2 TRBD1 CASSLGGGQGVYEQYF TGTGCCAGCAGCTTAGGGGGCGGACAGGGGGTCTACGAGCAGTACTTC
- TRBJ2-3 TRBV18 TRBD2 CASSPVAGTSTDTQYF TGTGCCAGCTCACCAGTAGCGGGCACTAGCACAGATACGCAGTATTTT
few TRBJ2-4 TRBV12-3/TRBV12-4 - CASSIGDNIQYF TGTGCCAGCTCCATTGGGGACAACATTCAGTACTTC
few TRBJ1-6 TRBV7-2 - CASSLLGRTMGSPLHF TGTGCCAGCAGCTTACTAGGCAGGACTATGGGGTCACCCCTCCACTTT
few TRBJ1-2 TRBV12-3/TRBV12-4 - CASSVGAAYGYTF TGTGCCAGCAGTGTAGGGGCGGCCTATGGCTACACCTTC
- TRBJ2-2 TRBV7-6 - CASSLRAGAINTGELFF TGTGCTAGCAGCTTAAGGGCGGGGGCCATTAACACCGGGGAGCTGTTTTTT
many TRBJ1-3 TRBV7-2 - CATPSGSSSGNTIYF TGTGCCACCCCCAGTGGGTCTAGCTCTGGAAACACCATATATTTT
- TRBJ1-5 TRBV20-1 - CSATGAGNQPQHF TGCAGTGCTACAGGGGCGGGCAATCAGCCCCAGCATTTT
- TRBJ2-1 TRBV4-3 - CASSHRRQGAWLAGVYNEQFF TGCGCCAGCAGCCACAGAAGACAGGGGGCATGGCTAGCGGGAGTGTACAATGAGCAGTTCTTC
- TRBJ1-5 TRBV19 TRBD1 CASMTGDNQPQHF TGTGCCAGTATGACAGGGGACAATCAGCCCCAGCATTTT
few TRBJ2-1 TRBV6-6 - CASLGVAMWSNEQFF TGTGCCTCGTTGGGGGTTGCGATGTGGTCCAATGAGCAGTTCTTC
many TRBJ2-1 TRBV7-2 - CASSPRLGSNEQFF TGTGCCAGCAGCCCGCGACTAGGAAGCAATGAGCAGTTCTTC
- TRBJ1-1 TRBV10-3 - CAITGGPNTEAFF TGTGCCATCACGGGGGGGCCGAACACTGAAGCTTTCTTT
- TRBJ2-5 TRBV24-1 TRBD1 CATSDQPKGAWETQYF TGTGCCACCAGTGACCAGCCCAAGGGGGCTTGGGAGACCCAGTACTTC
- TRBJ2-2 TRBV15 TRBD2 CATSRDPGGNTGELFF TGTGCCACCAGCAGGGATCCGGGGGGGAACACCGGGGAGCTGTTTTTT
- TRBJ1-2 TRBV28 - CASSLIGGQGYTF TGTGCCAGCAGTTTAATCGGGGGTCAGGGCTACACCTTC
- TRBJ2-5 TRBV2 - CASSRQIQETQYF TGTGCCAGCAGTCGACAGATCCAAGAGACCCAGTACTTC
few TRBJ1-5 TRBV28 - CASTSGGSGQPQHF TGTGCCAGCACGAGCGGGGGTAGCGGTCAGCCCCAGCATTTT
- TRBJ2-7 TRBV4-1 TRBD2 CASSQDPSGVQQYF TGCGCCAGCAGCCAAGATCCTAGCGGGGTACAACAGTACTTC
few TRBJ1-1 TRBV19 TRBD1 CASSALGQGTTEAFF TGTGCCAGTAGTGCGCTTGGACAGGGGACGACTGAAGCTTTCTTT
- TRBJ1-1 TRBV28 - CASSRTGSYTEAFF TGTGCCAGCAGTCGCACAGGGTCGTATACTGAAGCTTTCTTT
- TRBJ2-7 TRBV29-1 TRBD1 CSVEAPGQGTYEQYF TGCAGCGTTGAAGCACCGGGACAGGGAACCTACGAGCAGTACTTC
- TRBJ2-3 TRBV7-6 TRBD2 CASSLRREYMTDTQYF TGTGCCAGCAGCTTACGGCGGGAGTATATGACAGATACGCAGTATTTT
few TRBJ2-3 TRBV28 - CASSLMGDTQYF TGTGCCAGCAGTTTAATGGGTGATACGCAGTATTTT
- TRBJ2-2 TRBV11-2 - CASSYTPGIANTGELFF TGTGCCAGCAGCTACACGCCGGGGATCGCGAACACCGGGGAGCTGTTTTTT
few TRBJ1-6 TRBV25-1 - CASSEDDNSPLHF TGTGCCAGCAGTGAGGACGATAATTCACCCCTCCACTTT
- TRBJ2-1 TRBV28 - CASSLGLRGGGEQFF TGTGCCAGCAGTTTAGGGCTGCGCGGAGGAGGTGAGCAGTTCTTC
- TRBJ2-7 TRBV10-3 - CAISEFGASSYEQYF TGTGCCATCAGTGAGTTTGGTGCTAGCTCCTACGAGCAGTACTTC
- TRBJ1-2 TRBV20-1 - CSAPTVTNYGYTF TGCAGTGCCCCTACCGTCACTAACTATGGCTACACCTTC
- TRBJ2-5 TRBV12-3/TRBV12-4 TRBD2 CASTRTSGYQETQYF TGTGCCAGCACCCGGACTAGCGGGTACCAAGAGACCCAGTACTTC
- TRBJ2-7 TRBV6-6 - CASSYLRDSYEQYF TGTGCCAGCAGTTACCTTCGGGACTCCTACGAGCAGTACTTC
few TRBJ2-7 TRBV19 TRBD1 CASSPTPRQGLYEQYF TGTGCCAGTAGCCCGACCCCCCGACAGGGCCTCTACGAGCAGTACTTC
- TRBJ2-7 TRBV20-1 - CIGRADSYEQYF TGCATTGGCCGGGCGGACTCCTACGAGCAGTACTTC
once TRBJ2-5 TRBV11-3 TRBD1 CASSLVGTAEETQYF TGTGCCAGCAGCTTAGTGGGGACAGCCGAAGAGACCCAGTACTTC
few TRBJ1-2 TRBV10-3 - CAIKEEEQERDGYTF TGTGCCATCAAGGAAGAGGAGCAAGAAAGGGATGGCTACACCTTC